The next 17 T cell receptor beta chains were all read from a single sample in a study of somatic mutations in cytotoxic T cells in rheumatoid arthritis. Assay used: immunoSEQ multiplex PCR; TCRdb lists only in-frame clones, some missing. Of 30,000 to 45,000 clones listed, under 90% are singletons. Material: CD8+ T cells sorted from blood. These receptors were collected from a man in his forties or fifties in good health.

The chain is built from TRBV28 and TRBJ1-5; possibly TRBD1 for D (6 bases). The CDR3 has 15 residues. V was cut by 10 bases and J by 0 bases, with 16 bases left in between. Germline V lookup: CDR1 MDHEN, CDR2 SYDVKM. The chain's CDR3 is CATTGAADSNQPQHF. CDR3 in DNA: TGTGCCACCACGGGGGCAGCAGATAGCAATCAGCCCCAGCATTTT.

The V gene is TRBV19, the J gene TRBJ1-5; D not certain. The CDR3 has 13 amino acids. The germline V gene has CDR1 LNHDA and CDR2 SQIVND (reference sequence). V lost 5 bases and J 7 bases, leaving 12 bases between the germline ends. The DNA of the CDR3 is TGTGCCAGTAGTGGGGTCGGCAGGCAGCCCCAGCATTTT. Amino acid sequence: CASSGVGRQPQHF. Full variable domain (outside the CDR3, taken from reference TRBV19 and TRBJ1-5): DGGITQSPKYLFRKEGQNVTLSCEQNLNHDAMYWYRQDPGQGLRLIYYSQIVNDFQKGDIAEGYSVSREKKESFPLTVTSAQKNPTAFYLCASSGVGRQPQHFGDGTRLSIL.

The rearrangement uses TRBV9 and TRBJ2-1; 11 bases agree with TRBD2. Trimming removed 3 bases from V and 7 bases from J; junction bases left unmatched: 9. This CDR3 has 16 amino acids. Germline V CDR1 and CDR2: SGDLS, YYNGEE. The CDR3 DNA is TGTGCCAGCAGCGCGCCGACTAGCGGGGTTTTTAATGAGCAGTTCTTC. This encodes CASSAPTSGVFNEQFF.

This clone appeared a single time. This chain joins TRBV14 and TRBJ2-7; TRBD1 is a possible D gene (6 bases). The CDR3 has 14 amino acids. CDR1 SGHDN and CDR2 FVKESK come from the germline V gene. Between the trimmed V and J ends, which lost 4 bases and 0 bases, there was a span of 10 bases. The DNA of the CDR3 is TGTGCCAGCAGCCTTTGGGACAACTCCTACGAGCAGTACTTC. Protein product: CASSLWDNSYEQYF.

CDR3 DNA: TGTGCCAGCAGTTTCCAGTGGCGGGATGGCTACACCTTC. Translation gives CASSFQWRDGYTF. V gene TRBV6-5 combines with J gene TRBJ1-2; no reliable D call. Per the germline V gene, CDR1 is MNHEY and CDR2 is SVGAGI. Between the trimmed V and J ends, which lost 4 bases and 6 bases, there was a span of 12 bases. This CDR3 region has 13 residues.

This chain links TRBV7-9 with TRBJ1-4; D is possibly TRBD1 (5 bases). Germline CDR1 and CDR2: SEHNR and FQNEAQ (reference sequence). Trimming shortened V by 4 bases and J by 7 bases, and 22 bases separated the two germline ends. The CDR3 is made up of 17 amino acids. The CDR3 DNA is TGTGCCAGCAGCTCACGGGGGACCCAGCGGCCTTCTGAAAAACTGTTTTTT. As protein: CASSSRGTQRPSEKLFF.

The chain links TRBV28 to TRBJ1-1; 8 nucleotides line up with TRBD1. CDR1 MDHEN and CDR2 SYDVKM come from the germline V gene. This CDR3 is 13 amino acids long. With V trimmed by 6 bases and J by 5 bases, 5 bases remained unmatched. DNA of the CDR3: TGTGCCAGCAGGACAGGGGAGAGGACTGAAGCTTTCTTT. It codes for CASRTGERTEAFF.

A few counts support this clone. The V call is TRBV29-1, the J call TRBJ2-7, with D unclear. Germline assignment: CDR1 SQVTM and CDR2 ANQGSEA. Trimming shortened V by 6 bases and J by 7 bases, and 19 bases separated the two germline ends. The CDR3 spans 13 residues. The CDR3 DNA sequence: TGCAGCGTGACGCACGGGCTCGGTGAAGAGCAGTACTTC. Protein sequence: CSVTHGLGEEQYF.

The rearrangement joins TRBV6-4 to TRBJ2-3, with 9 bases matching TRBD2. J was trimmed by 5 bases and V by 4 bases; bases with no gene match: 1. CDR3 length: 13 residues. Germline loops: CDR1 MRHNA, CDR2 SNTAGT. CDR3 DNA sequence: TGTGCCAGCAGTGGGACTAGCGAAGATACGCAGTATTTT. Amino acid sequence: CASSGTSEDTQYF.

The J gene is TRBJ2-5, the V gene TRBV2; 7 bases are a match to TRBD1. V gave up 6 bases and J gave up 5 bases; unmatched junction bases: 12. The CDR3 contains 15 residues. Germline V gives CDR1 SNHLY, CDR2 FYNNEI. The CDR3 reads CASRAGAGGVETQYF. Here the CDR3 DNA reads TGTGCCAGCAGGGCCGGGGCAGGGGGTGTGGAGACCCAGTACTTC.

This chain uses TRBV27 with TRBJ2-3; 12 bases align to TRBD2. After removal of 4 bases from V and 2 bases from J, the junction contained 4 bases not matched to a gene. The CDR3 has 16 amino acids. CDR1 and CDR2 (germline): MNHEY, SMNVEV (reference sequence). CDR3 DNA: TGTGCCAGCAGTTCGCTAGCGGGAGGGCCCACAGATACGCAGTATTTT. Protein: CASSSLAGGPTDTQYF.

The rearrangement uses TRBV5-1 and TRBJ1-4; TRBD1 is a possible D gene (5 bases). Germline V CDR1 and CDR2: SGHRS, YFSETQ. V was cut by 1 base and J by 8 bases, with 18 bases left in between. The length of the CDR3 is 16 residues. CDR3 sequence reads: CASSLTGSRIGEKLFF. CDR3 DNA sequence: TGCGCCAGCAGCTTGACAGGAAGCCGTATTGGGGAAAAACTGTTTTTT. Using reference TRBV5-1 and TRBJ1-4 for the parts outside the CDR3, the full variable domain is KAGVTQTPRYLIKTRGQQVTLSCSPISGHRSVSWYQQTPGQGLQFLFEYFSETQRNKGNFPGRFSGRQFSNSRSEMNVSTLELGDSALYLCASSLTGSRIGEKLFFGSGTQLSVL.

The chain couples TRBV6-4 to TRBJ2-1, with 8 nucleotides matching TRBD1. The germline V gene has CDR1 MRHNA and CDR2 SNTAGT. V lost 2 bases and J lost 5; bases outside the gene matches: 2. The CDR3 is made up of 14 amino acids. The CDR3 loop is CASSDGTGHNEQFF. In nucleotides, the CDR3 is TGTGCCAGCAGTGACGGGACAGGACACAATGAGCAGTTCTTC.

The CDR3 loop reads CAWRDRTPSTYEQYF. DNA of the CDR3: TGTGCCTGGAGGGACCGGACACCCTCTACCTACGAGCAGTACTTC. The chain links TRBV30 to TRBJ2-7, with D possibly matching TRBD1 (5 bases). CDR3 size: 15 residues. Trimming took 3 bases from V and 2 from J, leaving 17 bases between them. The germline CDR1 and CDR2 sequences are GTSNPN and SVGIG (reference sequence).

The chain links TRBV19 to TRBJ2-7, with a weak D call TRBD1 (5 bases). The V end lost 5 bases, the J end lost 0 bases, and 14 bases lay between the germline ends. The CDR3 is made up of 15 amino acids. Germline CDR1 is LNHDA and CDR2 is SQIVND (reference sequence). CDR3: CASSPGMGLSYEQYF. The CDR3 DNA reads as TGTGCCAGTAGTCCGGGTATGGGGCTCTCCTACGAGCAGTACTTC.

The rearrangement links TRBV6-5 to TRBJ1-2, with 9 positions matching TRBD1. This CDR3 is 16 amino acids long. The V segment lost 0 bases and the J segment 4 bases; nucleotides outside the gene matches: 6. CDR1 is MNHEY and CDR2 is SVGAGI in the germline V gene. The CDR3 sequence is CASSYSGTGNPYGYTF. For the CDR3, the DNA is TGTGCCAGCAGTTACTCCGGGACAGGGAATCCCTATGGCTACACCTTC.

This clone was seen only once. The chain has TRBV10-2 and TRBJ1-6; weak D call: TRBD1 (5 bases). V was cut by 4 bases and J by 10 bases, with 11 bases left in between. Germline CDR1 is WSHSY and CDR2 is SAAADI. This CDR3 spans 13 amino acids. CDR3 amino acids: CASSVQGFSPLHF. In DNA form, the CDR3 reads TGCGCCAGCAGTGTGCAGGGTTTCTCACCCCTCCACTTT.